The rows below give T cell receptor beta chains drawn from one sample of a study of blood T cell repertoires in COVID-19. Produced via immunoSEQ multiplex PCR; TCRdb's table is partial and in-frame only. Of roughly 250,000 clones in the sample, approximately 91% were seen once. The sequenced sample was PBMCs or T cells enriched from blood (not recorded which). All receptors come from a woman in her thirties or forties with acute COVID-19. CDR3s include the opening cysteine and the closing phenylalanine or tryptophan. The order of the fields is V gene, clone size, D gene, J gene, CDR3 protein. A D gene is named only where the DNA matches it firmly. Size is omitted from some rows. Given values are once, few, many or a class for expanded clones.

TRBV6-5	-	TRBD1	TRBJ2-7	CASGQGSYEQYF
TRBV21-1	-	-	TRBJ2-3	CASSKGIETSGRTRPDTQYF
TRBV9	-	TRBD2	TRBJ2-1	CASSDPFWGGVQNEQFF
TRBV30	-	-	TRBJ1-2	CAWKEYYGYTF
TRBV11-3	-	-	TRBJ1-6	CASSSRDMNSPLHF
TRBV6-1	-	-	TRBJ1-5	CASSDPQGYSNQPQHF
TRBV7-2	-	-	TRBJ1-1	CASSLTGNTEAFF
TRBV28	once	TRBD1	TRBJ1-6	CATYRSTGDNSPLHF
TRBV5-8	-	TRBD2	TRBJ2-3	CASSPWGSLAGEGDTQYF
TRBV19	-	TRBD1	TRBJ1-5	CASSRRTGLSNQPQHF
TRBV7-9	few	-	TRBJ2-1	CASSGFPGGDEQFF
TRBV2	-	-	TRBJ2-7	CASGRRQVTYEQYF
TRBV6-5	-	-	TRBJ1-5	CASSSRFSNQPQHF
TRBV2	few	TRBD2	TRBJ2-1	CATPASGGPLNEQFF
TRBV28	-	-	TRBJ1-1	CASSSGTKGPESLNTEAFF
TRBV3-1/TRBV3-2	-	TRBD1	TRBJ1-1	CASSPRQGRAFF
TRBV24-1	-	-	TRBJ1-1	CATSDRRSGNTEAFF
TRBV5-4	-	TRBD2	TRBJ2-5	CASSVAGGVGETQYF
TRBV5-1	-	TRBD2	TRBJ2-3	CASSLRLAGSTDTQYF
TRBV9	-	-	TRBJ2-7	CAFQFIRESYEQYF
TRBV9	-	TRBD1	TRBJ1-2	CASSVGTGVNYGYTF
TRBV7-6	-	TRBD1	TRBJ1-6	CASSPRTGENSPLHF
TRBV7-2	-	TRBD1	TRBJ1-2	CASSLQGADGYTF
TRBV29-1	-	-	TRBJ2-3	CSVEWAGASTDTQYF
TRBV10-2	-	TRBD1	TRBJ1-2	CASSEKQGNYGYTF
TRBV15	-	-	TRBJ1-5	CATSRAGRDNQPQHF
TRBV7-9	once	-	TRBJ2-1	CASSLAGGRSYNEQFF
TRBV6-5	-	TRBD1	TRBJ1-1	CASSLDRVRSAEAFF
TRBV5-1	-	-	TRBJ1-6	CASSLVSSYNSPLHF
TRBV5-8	-	-	TRBJ2-7	CASSRIQGANEQYF
TRBV7-2	-	-	TRBJ1-2	CATRGGGNYGYTF
TRBV30	-	TRBD1	TRBJ1-1	CAWSPKDRGGTEAFF
TRBV7-9	-	TRBD1	TRBJ1-1	CASSARGVNTEAFF
TRBV2	-	TRBD1	TRBJ1-1	CASSPTGWGTEAFF
TRBV20-1	few	TRBD1	TRBJ1-4	CSATRQGKLFF
TRBV5-1	-	-	TRBJ1-1	CASRSGAMNTEAFF
TRBV4-3	-	-	TRBJ1-2	CASSPMWGGAYGYTF
TRBV5-5	-	TRBD2	TRBJ2-5	CASSLGLAGGETQYF
TRBV19	-	-	TRBJ2-3	CASSIEGSRTDTQYF
TRBV7-9	-	-	TRBJ2-1	CASTPRGQRDNEQFF
TRBV9	-	-	TRBJ2-5	CASSVNGGSQETQYF
TRBV19	-	TRBD2	TRBJ2-2	CASSTSGTGELFF
TRBV12-3/TRBV12-4	-	-	TRBJ1-3	CASSLSPGNTIYF
TRBV28	-	-	TRBJ1-1	CASKRGGTTEAFF
TRBV28	-	-	TRBJ1-5	CASSEDPDSYSNQPQHF
TRBV20-1	-	-	TRBJ2-1	CSASANEQFF
TRBV5-6	-	-	TRBJ2-1	CASSTMGQTGDEQFF
TRBV25-1	-	-	TRBJ1-2	CASSEYYGGEVYGYTF
TRBV7-3	-	-	TRBJ2-1	CASSSGDRPPYNEQFF
TRBV11-1	-	-	TRBJ2-7	CASSLPSGYEQYF
TRBV5-1	-	TRBD2	TRBJ2-1	CASSLAGGSRNEQFF
TRBV4-2	-	TRBD2	TRBJ2-5	CASSQELAGGAETQYF
TRBV3-1/TRBV3-2	-	TRBD2	TRBJ2-3	CASSHLGGVTDTQYF
TRBV11-2	-	-	TRBJ2-3	CASSLEGGSTDTQYF
TRBV28	few	-	TRBJ2-7	CASSFTEYEQYF